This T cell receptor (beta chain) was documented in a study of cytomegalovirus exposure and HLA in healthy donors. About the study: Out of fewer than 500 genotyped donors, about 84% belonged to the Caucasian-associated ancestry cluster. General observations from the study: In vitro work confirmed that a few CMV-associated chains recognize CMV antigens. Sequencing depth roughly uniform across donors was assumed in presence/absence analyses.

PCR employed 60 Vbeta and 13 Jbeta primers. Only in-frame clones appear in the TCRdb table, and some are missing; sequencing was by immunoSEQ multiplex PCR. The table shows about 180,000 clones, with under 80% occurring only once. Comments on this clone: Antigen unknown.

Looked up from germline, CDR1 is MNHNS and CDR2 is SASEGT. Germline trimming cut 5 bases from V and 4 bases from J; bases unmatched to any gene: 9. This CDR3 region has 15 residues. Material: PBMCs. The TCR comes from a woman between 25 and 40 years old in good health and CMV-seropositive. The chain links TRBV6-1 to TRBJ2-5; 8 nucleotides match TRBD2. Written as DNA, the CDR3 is TGTGCCAGCAGTTTCGGGGACCGGGAGGGAGAGACCCAGTACTTC. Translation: CASSFGDREGETQYF.